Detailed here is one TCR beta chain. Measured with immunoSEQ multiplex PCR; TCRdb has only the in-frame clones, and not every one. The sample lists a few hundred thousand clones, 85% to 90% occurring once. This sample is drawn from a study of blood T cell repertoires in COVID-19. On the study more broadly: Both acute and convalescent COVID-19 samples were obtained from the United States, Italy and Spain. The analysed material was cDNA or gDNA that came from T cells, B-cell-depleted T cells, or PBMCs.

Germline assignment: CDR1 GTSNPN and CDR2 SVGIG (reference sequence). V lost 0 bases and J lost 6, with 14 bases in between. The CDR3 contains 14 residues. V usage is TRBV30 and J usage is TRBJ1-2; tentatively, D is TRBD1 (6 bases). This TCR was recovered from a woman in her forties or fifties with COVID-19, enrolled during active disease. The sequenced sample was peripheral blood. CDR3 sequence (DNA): TGTGCCTGGAGTGTGAGAAGGGGGAATAATGGCTACACCTTC. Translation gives CAWSVRRGNNGYTF.